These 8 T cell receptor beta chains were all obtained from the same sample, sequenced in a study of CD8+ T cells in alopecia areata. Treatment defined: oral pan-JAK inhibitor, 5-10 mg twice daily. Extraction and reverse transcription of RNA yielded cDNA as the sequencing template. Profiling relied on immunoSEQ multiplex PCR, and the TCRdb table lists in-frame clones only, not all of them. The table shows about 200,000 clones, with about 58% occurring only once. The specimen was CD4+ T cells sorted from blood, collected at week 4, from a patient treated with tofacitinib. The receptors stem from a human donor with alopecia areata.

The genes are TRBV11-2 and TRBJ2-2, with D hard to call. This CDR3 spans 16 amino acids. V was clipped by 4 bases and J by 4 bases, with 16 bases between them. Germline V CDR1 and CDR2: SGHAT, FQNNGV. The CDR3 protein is CASSSEILLFTGELFF. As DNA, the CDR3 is TGTGCCAGCAGCTCGGAGATCCTACTCTTCACCGGGGAGCTGTTTTTT.

CDR3 residues: CASSPGVIGSNSPLHF. CDR3 DNA: TGTGCCAGCAGCCCCGGGGTGATAGGGAGTAATTCACCCCTCCACTTT. The chain is built from TRBV11-2 and TRBJ1-6; D gene ambiguous. The CDR3 is 16 residues long. The germline gives CDR1 SGHAT, CDR2 FQNNGV. V lost 5 bases to trimming and J lost 6 bases, with 17 bases between them.

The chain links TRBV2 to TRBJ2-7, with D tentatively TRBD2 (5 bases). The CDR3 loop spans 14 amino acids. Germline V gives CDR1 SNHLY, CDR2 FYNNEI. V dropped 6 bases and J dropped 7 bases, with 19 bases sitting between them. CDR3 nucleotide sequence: TGTGCCAGCAGGGAGGACGGCCCCAGTACAGAGCAGTACTTC. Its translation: CASREDGPSTEQYF.

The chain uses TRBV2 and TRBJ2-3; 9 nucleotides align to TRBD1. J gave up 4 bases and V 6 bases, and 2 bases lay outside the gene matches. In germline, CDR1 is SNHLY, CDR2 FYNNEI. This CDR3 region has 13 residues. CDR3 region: CASSWDRADTQYF. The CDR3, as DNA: TGTGCCAGCAGCTGGGACAGGGCAGATACGCAGTATTTT.

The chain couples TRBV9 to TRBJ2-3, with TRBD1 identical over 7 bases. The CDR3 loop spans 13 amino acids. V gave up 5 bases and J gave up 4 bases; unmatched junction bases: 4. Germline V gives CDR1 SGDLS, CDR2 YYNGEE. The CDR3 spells CASSLTGSDTQYF. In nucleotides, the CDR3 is TGTGCCAGCAGTTTGACAGGGTCAGATACGCAGTATTTT. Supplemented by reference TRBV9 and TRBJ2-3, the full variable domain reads DSGVTQTPKHLITATGQRVTLRCSPRSGDLSVYWYQQSLDQGLQFLIQYYNGEERAKGNILERFSAQQFPDLHSELNLSSLELGDSALYFCASSLTGSDTQYFGPGTRLTVL.

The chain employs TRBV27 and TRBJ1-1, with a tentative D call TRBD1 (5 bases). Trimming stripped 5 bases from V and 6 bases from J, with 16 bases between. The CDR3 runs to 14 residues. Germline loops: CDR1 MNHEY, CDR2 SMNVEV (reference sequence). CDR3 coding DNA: TGTGCCAGCAGTACGACGACAGTGTCCCCTGAAGCTTTCTTT. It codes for CASSTTTVSPEAFF.

The DNA of the CDR3 is TGTGCCAGTAAGACAGAGCCCCAAGAGACCCAGTACTTC. Its translation is CASKTEPQETQYF. The rearrangement links TRBV2 to TRBJ2-5, with D maybe TRBD1 (5 bases). The V and J ends lost 9 bases and 1 base respectively, with 12 bases between them. CDR1 and CDR2 from the germline V gene are SNHLY and FYNNEI. This CDR3 contains 13 residues.

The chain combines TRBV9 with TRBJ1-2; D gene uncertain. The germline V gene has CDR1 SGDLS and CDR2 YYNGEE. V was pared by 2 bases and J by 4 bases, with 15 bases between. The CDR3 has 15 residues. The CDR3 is CASSVGELTTYGYTF. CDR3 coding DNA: TGTGCCAGCAGCGTGGGCGAACTTACTACCTATGGCTACACCTTC.